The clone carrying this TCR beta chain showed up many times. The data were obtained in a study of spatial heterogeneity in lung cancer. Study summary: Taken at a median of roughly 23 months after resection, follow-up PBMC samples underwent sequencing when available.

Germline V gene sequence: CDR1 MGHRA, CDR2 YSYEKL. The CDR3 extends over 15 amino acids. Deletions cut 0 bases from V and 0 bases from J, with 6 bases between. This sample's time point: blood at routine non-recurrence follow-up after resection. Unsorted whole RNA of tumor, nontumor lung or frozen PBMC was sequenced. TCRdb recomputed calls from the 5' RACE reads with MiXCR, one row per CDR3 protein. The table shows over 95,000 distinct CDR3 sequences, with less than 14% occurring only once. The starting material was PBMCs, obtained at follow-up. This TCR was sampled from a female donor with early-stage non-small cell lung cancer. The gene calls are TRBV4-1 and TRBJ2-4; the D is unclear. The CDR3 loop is CASSQDATAKNIQYF. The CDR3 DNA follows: TGCGCCAGCAGCCAAGATGCGACAGCCAAAAACATTCAGTACTTC.